One sample yielded the 5 T cell receptor beta chains listed below, sequenced in a study of PD-L1 blockade in urothelial cancer. Assay: immunoSEQ multiplex PCR; the TCRdb copy retains only in-frame clones and omits some. The sample has 60,000 to 80,000 clones; roughly 90% are singletons. Time point denoted: peripheral blood 6 weeks after treatment start. The sequenced sample was PBMCs, obtained around atezolizumab (anti-PD-L1) treatment. The source is a man aged 55 to 70 with urothelial cancer.

The V and J genes are TRBV4-2 and TRBJ2-1; maybe TRBD2 (6 bases). The CDR3 sequence is 13 residues long. The V and J ends lost 1 base and 7 bases respectively, with 8 bases between them. The V gene's germline CDR1 is LGHNA and CDR2 YNFKEQ. The CDR3 nucleotides are TGTGCCAGCAGCCAAGGGGAGGAAAATGAGCAGTTCTTC. It translates to CASSQGEENEQFF.

This clone is a singleton in its sample. The J gene is TRBJ1-1, the V gene TRBV7-3; tentatively, D is TRBD1 (6 bases). Germline V lookup: CDR1 SGHTA, CDR2 FQGTGA. Trimming pared 5 bases from V and 1 base from J, leaving 17 bases between. This CDR3 contains 16 residues. CDR3 coding DNA: TGTGCCAGCAGCCTAGGGGGAGGGCGCGGGAACACTGAAGCTTTCTTT. Translated: CASSLGGGRGNTEAFF.

The chain is built from TRBV7-6 and TRBJ1-5; 7 nucleotides align to TRBD1. There are 16 residues in the CDR3. The V gene's germline CDR1 is SGHVS and CDR2 FNYEAQ. J gave up 3 bases and V 1 base, and 6 bases lay outside the gene matches. The CDR3 DNA reads as TGTGCCAGCAGCTTAGAGTCAGGGGGGATCAATCAGCCCCAGCATTTT. Its protein is CASSLESGGINQPQHF.

The J gene is TRBJ1-2, the V gene TRBV7-9; D is ambiguous. CDR1 and CDR2 from the germline V gene are SEHNR and FQNEAQ (reference sequence). V lost 5 bases, J lost 2 bases, and 12 bases lay in between. The CDR3 is 14 amino acids. Written as DNA, the CDR3 is TGTGCCAGCAGCCCGCGGGAAAGGAACTATGGCTACACCTTC. This encodes CASSPRERNYGYTF.

J is TRBJ2-1 and V is TRBV7-3; possibly TRBD2 for D (6 bases). This CDR3 contains 15 residues. Germline V lookup: CDR1 SGHTA, CDR2 FQGTGA. Trimming left V 5 bases short and J 9 bases short, with 20 bases between. In nucleotides, the CDR3 is TGTGCCAGCAGCACGGGAGCTTTTATGTTGGGTGAGCAGTTCTTC. Its translation is CASSTGAFMLGEQFF.